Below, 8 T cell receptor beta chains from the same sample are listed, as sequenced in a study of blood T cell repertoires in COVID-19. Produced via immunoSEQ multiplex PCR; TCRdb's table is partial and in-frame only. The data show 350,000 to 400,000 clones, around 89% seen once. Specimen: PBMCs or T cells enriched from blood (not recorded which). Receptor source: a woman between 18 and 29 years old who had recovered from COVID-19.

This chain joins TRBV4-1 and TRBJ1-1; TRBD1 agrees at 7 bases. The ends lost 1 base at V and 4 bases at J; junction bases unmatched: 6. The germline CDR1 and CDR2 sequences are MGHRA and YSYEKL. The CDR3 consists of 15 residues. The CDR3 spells CASSQGRGEGTEAFF. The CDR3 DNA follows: TGCGCCAGCAGCCAAGGCAGGGGGGAAGGCACTGAAGCTTTCTTT.

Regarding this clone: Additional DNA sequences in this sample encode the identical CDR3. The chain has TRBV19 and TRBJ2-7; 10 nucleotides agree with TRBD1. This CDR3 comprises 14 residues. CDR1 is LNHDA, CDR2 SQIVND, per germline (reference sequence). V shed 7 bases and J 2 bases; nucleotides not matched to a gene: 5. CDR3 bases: TGTGCCAGTACCCCGGGACAGGGGACCTACGAGCAGTACTTC. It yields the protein CASTPGQGTYEQYF.

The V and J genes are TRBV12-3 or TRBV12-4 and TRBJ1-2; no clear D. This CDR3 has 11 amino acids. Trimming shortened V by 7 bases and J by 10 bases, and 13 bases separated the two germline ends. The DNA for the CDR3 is TGTGCCAGCACCCTAGCCACTGACTACACCTTC. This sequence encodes CASTLATDYTF.

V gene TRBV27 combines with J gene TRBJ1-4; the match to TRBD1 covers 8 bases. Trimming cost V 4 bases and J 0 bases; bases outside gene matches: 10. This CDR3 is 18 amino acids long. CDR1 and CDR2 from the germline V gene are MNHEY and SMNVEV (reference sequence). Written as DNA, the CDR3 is TGTGCCAGCAGTTCCTGGACAGGGAGAGATGCAACTAATGAAAAACTGTTTTTT. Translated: CASSSWTGRDATNEKLFF. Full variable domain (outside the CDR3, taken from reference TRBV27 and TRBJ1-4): EAQVTQNPRYLITVTGKKLTVTCSQNMNHEYMSWYRQDPGLGLRQIYYSMNVEVTDKGDVPEGYKVSRKEKRNFPLILESPSPNQTSLYFCASSSWTGRDATNEKLFFGSGTQLSVL.

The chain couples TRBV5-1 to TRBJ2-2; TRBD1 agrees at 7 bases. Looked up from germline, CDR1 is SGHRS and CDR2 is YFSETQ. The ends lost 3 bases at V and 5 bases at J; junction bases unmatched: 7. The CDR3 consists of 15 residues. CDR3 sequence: CASSSSTGPTGELFF. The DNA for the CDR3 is TGCGCCAGCAGCTCGTCGACAGGGCCGACCGGGGAGCTGTTTTTT.

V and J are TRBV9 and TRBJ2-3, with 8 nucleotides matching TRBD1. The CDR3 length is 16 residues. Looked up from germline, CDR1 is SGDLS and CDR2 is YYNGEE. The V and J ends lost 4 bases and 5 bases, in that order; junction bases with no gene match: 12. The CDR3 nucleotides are TGTGCCAGCAGCTTACACGGACAGGGCCTTGAAGATACGCAGTATTTT. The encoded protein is CASSLHGQGLEDTQYF.

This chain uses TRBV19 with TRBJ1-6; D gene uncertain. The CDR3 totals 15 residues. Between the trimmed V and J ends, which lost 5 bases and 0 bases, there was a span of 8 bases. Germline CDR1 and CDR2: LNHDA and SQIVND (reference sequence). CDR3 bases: TGTGCCAGTAGTGAGGGAGGCTCCTATAATTCACCCCTCCACTTT. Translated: CASSEGGSYNSPLHF.

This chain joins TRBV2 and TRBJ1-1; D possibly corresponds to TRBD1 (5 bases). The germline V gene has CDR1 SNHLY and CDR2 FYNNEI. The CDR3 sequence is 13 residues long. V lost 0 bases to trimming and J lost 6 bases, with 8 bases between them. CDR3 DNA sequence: TGTGCCAGCAGTGAAGCGGTAGGGGCTGAAGCTTTCTTT. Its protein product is CASSEAVGAEAFF.